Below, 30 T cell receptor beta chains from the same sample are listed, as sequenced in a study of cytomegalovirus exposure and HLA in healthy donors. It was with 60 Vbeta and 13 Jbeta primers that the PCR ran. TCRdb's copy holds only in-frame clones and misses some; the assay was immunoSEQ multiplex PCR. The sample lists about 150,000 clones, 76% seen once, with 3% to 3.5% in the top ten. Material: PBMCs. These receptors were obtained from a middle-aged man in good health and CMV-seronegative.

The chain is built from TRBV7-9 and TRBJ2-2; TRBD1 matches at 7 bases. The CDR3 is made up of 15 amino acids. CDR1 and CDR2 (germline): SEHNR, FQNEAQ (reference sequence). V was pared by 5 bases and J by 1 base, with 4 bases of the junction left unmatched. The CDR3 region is CASSPGTVNTGELFF. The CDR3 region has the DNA TGTGCCAGCAGCCCTGGGACAGTGAACACCGGGGAGCTGTTTTTT.

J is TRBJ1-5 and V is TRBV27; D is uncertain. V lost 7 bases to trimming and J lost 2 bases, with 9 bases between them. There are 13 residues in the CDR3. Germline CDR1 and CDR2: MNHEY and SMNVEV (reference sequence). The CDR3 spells CASMEAGNQPQHF. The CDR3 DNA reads TGTGCCAGCATGGAGGCAGGCAATCAGCCCCAGCATTTT.

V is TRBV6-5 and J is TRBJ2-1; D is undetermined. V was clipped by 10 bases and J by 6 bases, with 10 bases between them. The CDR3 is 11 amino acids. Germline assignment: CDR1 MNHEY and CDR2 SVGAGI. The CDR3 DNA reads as TGTGCCATAATTTCGGGCAATGAGCAGTTCTTC. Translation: CAIISGNEQFF.

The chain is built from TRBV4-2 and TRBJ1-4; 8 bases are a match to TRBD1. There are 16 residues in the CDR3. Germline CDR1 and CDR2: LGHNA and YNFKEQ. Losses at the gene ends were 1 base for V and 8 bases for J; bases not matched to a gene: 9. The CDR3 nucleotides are TGTGCCAGCAGCCAAGCCTCTGGACAGGGAACGGAAAAACTGTTTTTT. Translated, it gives CASSQASGQGTEKLFF.

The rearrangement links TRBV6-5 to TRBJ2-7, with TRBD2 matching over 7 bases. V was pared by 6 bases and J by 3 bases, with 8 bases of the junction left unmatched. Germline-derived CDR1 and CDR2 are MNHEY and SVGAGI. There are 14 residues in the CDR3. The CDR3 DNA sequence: TGTGCCAGCAGGGGTAGAGCGGGACTCTACGAGCAGTACTTC. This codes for CASRGRAGLYEQYF.

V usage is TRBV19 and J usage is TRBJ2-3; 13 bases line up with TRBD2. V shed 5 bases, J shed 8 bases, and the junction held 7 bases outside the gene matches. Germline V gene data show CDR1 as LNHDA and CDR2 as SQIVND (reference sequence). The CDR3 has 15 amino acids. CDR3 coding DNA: TGTGCCAGTAGTGAAACTAGCGGGGGGGCTCTTACGCAGTATTTT. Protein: CASSETSGGALTQYF.

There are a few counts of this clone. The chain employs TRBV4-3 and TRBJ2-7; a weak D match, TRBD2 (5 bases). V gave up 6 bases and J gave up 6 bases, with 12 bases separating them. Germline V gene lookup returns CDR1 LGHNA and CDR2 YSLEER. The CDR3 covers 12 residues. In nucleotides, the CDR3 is TGCGCCAGCAGGCCTGTAGGAGGCGAGCAGTACTTC. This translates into CASRPVGGEQYF.

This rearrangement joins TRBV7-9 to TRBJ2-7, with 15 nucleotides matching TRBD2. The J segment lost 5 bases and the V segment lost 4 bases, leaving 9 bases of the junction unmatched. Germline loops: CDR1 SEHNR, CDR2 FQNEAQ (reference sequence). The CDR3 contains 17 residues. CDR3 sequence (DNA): TGTGCCAGCAGCTCCGGACTAGCGGGAGGGTATCCCCACGAGCAGTACTTC. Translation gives CASSSGLAGGYPHEQYF. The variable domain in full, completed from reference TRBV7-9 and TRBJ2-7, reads DTGVSQNPRHKITKRGQNVTFRCDPISEHNRLYWYRQTLGQGPEFLTYFQNEAQLEKSRLLSDRFSAERPKGSFSTLEIQRTEQGDSAMYLCASSSGLAGGYPHEQYFGPGTRLTVT.

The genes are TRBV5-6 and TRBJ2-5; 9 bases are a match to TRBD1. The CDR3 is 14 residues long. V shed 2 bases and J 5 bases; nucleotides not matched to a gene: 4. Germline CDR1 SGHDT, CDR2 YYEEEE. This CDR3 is CASSLQGAGETQYF. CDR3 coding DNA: TGTGCCAGCAGCTTACAGGGGGCCGGGGAGACCCAGTACTTC.

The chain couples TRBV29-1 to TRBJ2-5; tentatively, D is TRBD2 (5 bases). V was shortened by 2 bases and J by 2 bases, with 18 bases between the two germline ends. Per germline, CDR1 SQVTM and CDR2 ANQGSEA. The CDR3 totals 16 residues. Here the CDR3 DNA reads TGCAGCGTTGAAATAGTGGGCCGAGGGCCACAAGAGACCCAGTACTTC. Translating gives CSVEIVGRGPQETQYF.

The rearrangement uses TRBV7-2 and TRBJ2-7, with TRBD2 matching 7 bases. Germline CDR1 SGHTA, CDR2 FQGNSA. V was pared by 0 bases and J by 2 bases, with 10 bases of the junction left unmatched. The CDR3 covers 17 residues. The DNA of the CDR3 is TGTGCCAGCAGCTTAGCGATCGCTAGCGGTAACCCCTACGAGCAGTACTTC. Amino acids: CASSLAIASGNPYEQYF.

CDR3 region: CASSPPTGGMSYNEQFF. CDR3 in DNA: TGCGCCAGCAGCCCCCCGACAGGGGGCATGTCCTACAATGAGCAGTTCTTC. V and J are TRBV5-1 and TRBJ2-1, with 10 bases lining up with TRBD1. Trimming at V came to 4 bases and at J to 1 base, leaving 8 bases not matched to a gene. CDR3 size: 17 residues. Germline-derived CDR1 and CDR2 are SGHRS and YFSETQ.

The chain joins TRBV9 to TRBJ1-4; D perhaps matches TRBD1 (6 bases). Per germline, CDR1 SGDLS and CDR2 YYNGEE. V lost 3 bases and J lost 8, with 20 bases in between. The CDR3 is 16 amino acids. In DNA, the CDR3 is TGTGCCAGCAGCGCCGGGGATACAGGGCTGGGCGAAAAACTGTTTTTT. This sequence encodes CASSAGDTGLGEKLFF.

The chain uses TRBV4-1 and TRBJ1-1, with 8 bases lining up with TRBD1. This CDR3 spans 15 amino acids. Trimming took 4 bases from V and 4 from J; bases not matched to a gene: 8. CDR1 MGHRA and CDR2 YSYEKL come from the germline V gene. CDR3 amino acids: CASSLTQGEGTEAFF. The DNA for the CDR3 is TGCGCCAGCAGCCTAACACAGGGGGAGGGCACTGAAGCTTTCTTT.

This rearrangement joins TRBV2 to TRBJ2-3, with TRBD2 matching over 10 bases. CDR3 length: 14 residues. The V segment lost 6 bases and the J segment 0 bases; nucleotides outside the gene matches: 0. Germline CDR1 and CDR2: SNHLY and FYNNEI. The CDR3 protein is CASRLAGSTDTQYF. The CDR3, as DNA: TGTGCCAGCAGACTAGCGGGGAGCACAGATACGCAGTATTTT.

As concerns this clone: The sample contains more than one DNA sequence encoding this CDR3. This chain's CDR3 is CASGGTGGNQPQHF. The CDR3 nucleotides are TGTGCCAGCGGGGGGACAGGGGGAAATCAGCCCCAGCATTTT. The rearrangement links TRBV2 to TRBJ1-5; 11 bases line up with TRBD1. Germline lookup yields CDR1 SNHLY and CDR2 FYNNEI. The CDR3 is 14 amino acids. V was pared by 8 bases and J by 4 bases, with 4 bases of the junction left unmatched. Combining the CDR3 with reference TRBV2 and TRBJ1-5 gives the whole variable domain EPEVTQTPSHQVTQMGQEVILRCVPISNHLYFYWYRQILGQKVEFLVSFYNNEISEKSEIFDDQFSVERPDGSNFTLKIRSTKLEDSAMYFCASGGTGGNQPQHFGDGTRLSIL.

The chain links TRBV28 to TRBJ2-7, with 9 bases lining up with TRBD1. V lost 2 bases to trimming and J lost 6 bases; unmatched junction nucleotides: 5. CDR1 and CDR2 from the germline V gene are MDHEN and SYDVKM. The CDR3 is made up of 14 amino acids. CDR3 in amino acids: CASSLGDRDGEQYF. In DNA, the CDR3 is TGTGCCAGCAGTTTAGGGGACAGGGACGGCGAGCAGTACTTC.

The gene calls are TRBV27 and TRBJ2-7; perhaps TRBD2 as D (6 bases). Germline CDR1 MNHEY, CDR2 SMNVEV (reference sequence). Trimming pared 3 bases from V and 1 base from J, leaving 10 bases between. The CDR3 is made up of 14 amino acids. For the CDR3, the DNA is TGTGCCAGCAGTTTTGCGGGGTCTTCCTACGAGCAGTACTTC. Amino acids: CASSFAGSSYEQYF.

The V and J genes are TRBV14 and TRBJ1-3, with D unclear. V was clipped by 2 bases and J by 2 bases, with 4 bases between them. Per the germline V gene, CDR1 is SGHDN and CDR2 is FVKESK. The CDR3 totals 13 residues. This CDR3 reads CASSQRPGNTIYF. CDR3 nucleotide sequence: TGTGCCAGCAGCCAACGTCCTGGAAACACCATATATTTT. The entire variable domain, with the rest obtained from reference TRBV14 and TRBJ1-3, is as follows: EAGVTQFPSHSVIEKGQTVTLRCDPISGHDNLYWYRRVMGKEIKFLLHFVKESKQDESGMPNNRFLAERTGGTYSTLKVQPAELEDSGVYFCASSQRPGNTIYFGEGSWLTVV.

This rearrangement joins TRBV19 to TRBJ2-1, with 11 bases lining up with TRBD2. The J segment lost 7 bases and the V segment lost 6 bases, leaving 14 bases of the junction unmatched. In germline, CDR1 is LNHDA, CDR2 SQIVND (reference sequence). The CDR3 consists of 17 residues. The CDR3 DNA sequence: TGTGCCAGTAGCAGCGACCTGGGACTAGCGGTCAGGAATGAGCAGTTCTTC. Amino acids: CASSSDLGLAVRNEQFF.

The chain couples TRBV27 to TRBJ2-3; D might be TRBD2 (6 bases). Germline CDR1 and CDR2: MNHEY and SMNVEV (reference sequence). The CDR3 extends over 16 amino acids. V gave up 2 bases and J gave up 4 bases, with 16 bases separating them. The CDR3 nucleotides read TGTGCCAGCAGTTTAGATTTTAGGCGGGGATCAGATACGCAGTATTTT. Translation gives CASSLDFRRGSDTQYF.

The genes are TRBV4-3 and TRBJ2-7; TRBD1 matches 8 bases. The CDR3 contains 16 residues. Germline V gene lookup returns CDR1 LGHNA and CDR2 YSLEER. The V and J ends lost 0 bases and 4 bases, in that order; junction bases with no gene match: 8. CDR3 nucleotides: TGCGCCAGCAGCCAAGATTCGGCAGGGGGCAGGTACGAGCAGTACTTC. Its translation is CASSQDSAGGRYEQYF.

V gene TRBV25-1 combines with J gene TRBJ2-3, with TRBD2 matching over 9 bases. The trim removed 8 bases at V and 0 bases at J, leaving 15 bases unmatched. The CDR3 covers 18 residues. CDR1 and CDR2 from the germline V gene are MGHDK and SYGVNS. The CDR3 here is CASGPPSGVGYSTDTQYF. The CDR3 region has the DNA TGTGCCAGCGGACCCCCTAGCGGGGTCGGATATAGCACAGATACGCAGTATTTT.

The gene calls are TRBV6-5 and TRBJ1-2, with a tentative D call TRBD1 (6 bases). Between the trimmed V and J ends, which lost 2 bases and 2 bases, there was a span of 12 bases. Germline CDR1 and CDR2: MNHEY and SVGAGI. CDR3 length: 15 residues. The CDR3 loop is CASSYQTTGNYGYTF. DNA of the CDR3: TGTGCCAGCAGTTACCAAACAACAGGGAACTATGGCTACACCTTC.

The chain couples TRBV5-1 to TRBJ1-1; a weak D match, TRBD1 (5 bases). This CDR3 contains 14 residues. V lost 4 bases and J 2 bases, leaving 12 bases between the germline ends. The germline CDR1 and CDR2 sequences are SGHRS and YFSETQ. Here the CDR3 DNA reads TGCGCCAGCAGCATTTCGACAGATAACACTGAAGCTTTCTTT. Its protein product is CASSISTDNTEAFF. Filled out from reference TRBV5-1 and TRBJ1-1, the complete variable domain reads KAGVTQTPRYLIKTRGQQVTLSCSPISGHRSVSWYQQTPGQGLQFLFEYFSETQRNKGNFPGRFSGRQFSNSRSEMNVSTLELGDSALYLCASSISTDNTEAFFGQGTRLTVV.

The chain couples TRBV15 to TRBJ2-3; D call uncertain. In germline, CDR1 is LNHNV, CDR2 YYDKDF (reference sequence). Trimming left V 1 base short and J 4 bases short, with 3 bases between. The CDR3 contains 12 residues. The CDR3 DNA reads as TGTGCCACCAGCAGAGCGGCAGATACGCAGTATTTT. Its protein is CATSRAADTQYF.

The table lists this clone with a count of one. CDR3 amino acids: CASSPDSTDTQYF. Written as DNA, the CDR3 is TGTGCCAGCAGCCCAGACTCCACAGATACGCAGTATTTT. The chain couples TRBV7-9 to TRBJ2-3; D call uncertain. This CDR3 region has 13 residues. Trimming left V 5 bases short and J 2 bases short, with 8 bases between. The germline V gene has CDR1 SEHNR and CDR2 FQNEAQ (reference sequence).

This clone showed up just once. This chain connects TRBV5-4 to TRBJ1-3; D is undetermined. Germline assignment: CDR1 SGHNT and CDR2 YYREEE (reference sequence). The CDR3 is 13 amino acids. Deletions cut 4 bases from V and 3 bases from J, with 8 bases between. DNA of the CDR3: TGTGCCAGCAGCCTAGATATTGGAAACACCATATATTTT. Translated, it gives CASSLDIGNTIYF. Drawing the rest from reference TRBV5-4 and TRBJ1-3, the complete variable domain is ETGVTQSPTHLIKTRGQQVTLRCSSQSGHNTVSWYQQALGQGPQFIFQYYREEENGRGNFPPRFSGLQFPNYSSELNVNALELDDSALYLCASSLDIGNTIYFGEGSWLTVV.

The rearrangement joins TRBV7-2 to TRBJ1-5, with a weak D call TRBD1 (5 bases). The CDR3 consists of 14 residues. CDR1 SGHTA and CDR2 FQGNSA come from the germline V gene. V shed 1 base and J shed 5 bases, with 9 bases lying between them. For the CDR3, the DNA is TGTGCCAGCAGCTTAGTTGGGGCGGATCAGCCCCAGCATTTT. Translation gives CASSLVGADQPQHF. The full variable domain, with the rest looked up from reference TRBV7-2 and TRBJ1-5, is GAGVSQSPSNKVTEKGKDVELRCDPISGHTALYWYRQSLGQGLEFLIYFQGNSAPDKSGLPSDRFSAERTGGSVSTLTIQRTQQEDSAVYLCASSLVGADQPQHFGDGTRLSIL.

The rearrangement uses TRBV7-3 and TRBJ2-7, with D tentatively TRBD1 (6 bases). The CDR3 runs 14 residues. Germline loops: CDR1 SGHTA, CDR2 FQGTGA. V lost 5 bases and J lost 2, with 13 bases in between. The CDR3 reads CASSPGQPAYEQYF. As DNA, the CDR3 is TGTGCCAGCAGCCCCGGACAGCCTGCCTACGAGCAGTACTTC.